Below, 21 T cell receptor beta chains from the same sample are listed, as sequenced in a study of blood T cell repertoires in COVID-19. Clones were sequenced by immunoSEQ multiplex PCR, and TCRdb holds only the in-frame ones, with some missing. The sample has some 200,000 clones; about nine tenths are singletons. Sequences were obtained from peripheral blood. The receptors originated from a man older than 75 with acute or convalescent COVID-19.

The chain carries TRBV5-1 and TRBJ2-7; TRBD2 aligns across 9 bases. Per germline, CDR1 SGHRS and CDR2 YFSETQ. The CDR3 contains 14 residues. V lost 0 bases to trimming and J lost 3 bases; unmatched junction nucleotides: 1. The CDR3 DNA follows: TGCGCCAGCAGCTTGGCTAGCGGGAACTACGAGCAGTACTTC. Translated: CASSLASGNYEQYF.

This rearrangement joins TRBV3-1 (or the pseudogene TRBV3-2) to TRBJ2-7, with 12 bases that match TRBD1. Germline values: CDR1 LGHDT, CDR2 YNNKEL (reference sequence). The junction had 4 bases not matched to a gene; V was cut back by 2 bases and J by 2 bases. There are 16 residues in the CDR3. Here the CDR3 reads CASSQSGQGAPYEQYF. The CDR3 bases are TGTGCCAGCAGCCAATCGGGACAGGGGGCCCCCTACGAGCAGTACTTC.

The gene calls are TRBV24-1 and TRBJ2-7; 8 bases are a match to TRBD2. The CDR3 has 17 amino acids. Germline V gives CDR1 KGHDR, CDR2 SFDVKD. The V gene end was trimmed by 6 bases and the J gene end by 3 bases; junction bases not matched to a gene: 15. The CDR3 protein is CATSTRGAGARDYEQYF. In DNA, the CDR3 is TGTGCCACCAGTACCCGAGGAGCGGGAGCTAGGGACTACGAGCAGTACTTC.

The CDR3 region has the DNA TGTGCCAGCAGCTTAGAGCCACCAGGACTAGCGGGCACAGATACGCAGTATTTT. Translation gives CASSLEPPGLAGTDTQYF. This chain connects TRBV11-2 to TRBJ2-3; 10 nucleotides agree with TRBD2. Germline V CDR1 and CDR2: SGHAT, FQNNGV. CDR3 length: 18 amino acids. Losses at the gene ends were 0 bases for V and 1 base for J; bases not matched to a gene: 7.

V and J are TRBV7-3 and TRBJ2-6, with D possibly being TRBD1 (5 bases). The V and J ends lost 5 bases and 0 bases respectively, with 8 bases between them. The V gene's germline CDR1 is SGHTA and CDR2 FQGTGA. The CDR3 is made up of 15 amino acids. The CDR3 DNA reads TGTGCCAGCAGCCTCGACAGCTCTGGGGCCAACGTCCTGACTTTC. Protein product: CASSLDSSGANVLTF.

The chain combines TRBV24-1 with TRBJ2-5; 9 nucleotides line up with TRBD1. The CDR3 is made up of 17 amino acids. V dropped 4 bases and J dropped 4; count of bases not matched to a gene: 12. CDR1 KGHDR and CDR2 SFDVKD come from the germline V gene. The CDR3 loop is CATSDNTGTGSRETQYF. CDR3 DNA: TGTGCCACCAGTGACAACACCGGGACAGGGTCACGAGAGACCCAGTACTTC.

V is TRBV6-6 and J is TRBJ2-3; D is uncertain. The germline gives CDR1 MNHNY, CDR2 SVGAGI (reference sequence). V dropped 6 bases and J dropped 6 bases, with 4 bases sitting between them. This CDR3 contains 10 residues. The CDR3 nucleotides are TGTGCCAGCAGAGAGGATACGCAGTATTTT. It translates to CASREDTQYF.

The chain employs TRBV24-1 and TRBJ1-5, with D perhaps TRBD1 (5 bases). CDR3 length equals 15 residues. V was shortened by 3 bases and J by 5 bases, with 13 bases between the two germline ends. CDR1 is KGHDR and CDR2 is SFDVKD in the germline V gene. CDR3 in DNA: TGTGCCACCAGTGATCCTCGGGGGTTGGATCAGCCCCAGCATTTT. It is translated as CATSDPRGLDQPQHF.

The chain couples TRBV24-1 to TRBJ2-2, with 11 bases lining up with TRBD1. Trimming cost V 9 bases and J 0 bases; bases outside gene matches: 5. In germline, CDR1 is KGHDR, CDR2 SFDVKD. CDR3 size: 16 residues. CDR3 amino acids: CATGDRGWPNTGELFF. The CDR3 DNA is TGTGCCACCGGGGACAGGGGGTGGCCGAACACCGGGGAGCTGTTTTTT.

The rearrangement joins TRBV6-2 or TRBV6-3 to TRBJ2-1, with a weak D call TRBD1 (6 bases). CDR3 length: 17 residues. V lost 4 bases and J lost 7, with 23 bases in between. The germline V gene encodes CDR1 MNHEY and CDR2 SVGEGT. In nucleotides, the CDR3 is TGTGCCAGCAGTTGGGAGTTGGGACAACTCAGGGGAAATGAGCAGTTCTTC. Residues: CASSWELGQLRGNEQFF.

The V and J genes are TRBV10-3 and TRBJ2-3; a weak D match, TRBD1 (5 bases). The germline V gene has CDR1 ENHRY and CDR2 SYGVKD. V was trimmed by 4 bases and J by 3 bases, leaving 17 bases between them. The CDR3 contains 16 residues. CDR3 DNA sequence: TGTGCCATCAGTGTGCTTGGAGACAGTGCTACAGATACGCAGTATTTT. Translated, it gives CAISVLGDSATDTQYF.

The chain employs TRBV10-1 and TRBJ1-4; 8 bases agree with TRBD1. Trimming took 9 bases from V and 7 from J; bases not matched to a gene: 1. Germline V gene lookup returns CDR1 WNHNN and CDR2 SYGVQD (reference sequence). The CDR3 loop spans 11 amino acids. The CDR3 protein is CARQGGEKLFF. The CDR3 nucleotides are TGCGCCAGACAGGGGGGTGAAAAACTGTTTTTT.

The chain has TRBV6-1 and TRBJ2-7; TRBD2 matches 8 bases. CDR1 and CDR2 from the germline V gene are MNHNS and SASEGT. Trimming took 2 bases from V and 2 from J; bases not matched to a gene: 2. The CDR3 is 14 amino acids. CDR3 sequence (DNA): TGTGCCAGCAGTGAACCGGGGGGGGCCTACGAGCAGTACGTC. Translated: CASSEPGGAYEQYV.

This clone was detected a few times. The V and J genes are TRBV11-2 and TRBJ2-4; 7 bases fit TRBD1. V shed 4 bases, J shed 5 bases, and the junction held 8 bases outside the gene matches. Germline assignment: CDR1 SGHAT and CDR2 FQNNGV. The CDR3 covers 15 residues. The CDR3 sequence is CASSSRDRAENIQYF. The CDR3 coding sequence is TGTGCCAGCAGCTCAAGAGACAGGGCGGAAAACATTCAGTACTTC. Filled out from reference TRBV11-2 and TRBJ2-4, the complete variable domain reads EAGVAQSPRYKIIEKRQSVAFWCNPISGHATLYWYQQILGQGPKLLIQFQNNGVVDDSQLPKDRFSAERLKGVDSTLKIQPAKLEDSAVYLCASSSRDRAENIQYFGAGTRLSVL.

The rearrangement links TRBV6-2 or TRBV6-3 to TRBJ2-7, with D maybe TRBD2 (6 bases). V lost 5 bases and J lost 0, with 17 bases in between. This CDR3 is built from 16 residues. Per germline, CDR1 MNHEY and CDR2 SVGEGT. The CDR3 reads CASSAAGTGSSYEQYV. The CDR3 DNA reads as TGTGCCAGCAGTGCCGCCGGGACTGGGAGCTCCTACGAGCAGTACGTC.

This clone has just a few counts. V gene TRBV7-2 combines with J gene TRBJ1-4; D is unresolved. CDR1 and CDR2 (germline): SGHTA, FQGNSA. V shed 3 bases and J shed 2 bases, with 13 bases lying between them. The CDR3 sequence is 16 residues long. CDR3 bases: TGTGCCAGCAGCTTCCTGCCGACACCTACTAATGAAAAACTGTTTTTT. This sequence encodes CASSFLPTPTNEKLFF.

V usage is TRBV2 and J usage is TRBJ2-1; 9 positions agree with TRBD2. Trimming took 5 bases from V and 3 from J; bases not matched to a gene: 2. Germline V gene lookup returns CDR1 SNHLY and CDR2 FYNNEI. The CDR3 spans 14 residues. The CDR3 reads CASSSREGYNEQFF. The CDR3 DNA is TGTGCCAGCAGTTCGCGGGAGGGCTACAATGAGCAGTTCTTC.

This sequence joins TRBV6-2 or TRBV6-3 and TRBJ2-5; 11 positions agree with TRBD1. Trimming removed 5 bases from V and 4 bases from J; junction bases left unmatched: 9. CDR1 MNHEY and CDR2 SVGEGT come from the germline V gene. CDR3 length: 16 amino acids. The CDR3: CASSSPGQGARETQYF. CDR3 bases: TGTGCCAGCAGTAGCCCTGGACAGGGGGCGAGAGAGACCCAGTACTTC.

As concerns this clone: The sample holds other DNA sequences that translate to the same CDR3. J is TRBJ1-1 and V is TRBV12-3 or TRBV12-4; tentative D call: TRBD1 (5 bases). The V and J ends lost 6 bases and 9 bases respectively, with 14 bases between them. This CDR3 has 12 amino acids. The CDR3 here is CASSPDRGKAFF. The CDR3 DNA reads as TGTGCCAGCAGCCCGGACCGGGGGAAAGCTTTCTTT.

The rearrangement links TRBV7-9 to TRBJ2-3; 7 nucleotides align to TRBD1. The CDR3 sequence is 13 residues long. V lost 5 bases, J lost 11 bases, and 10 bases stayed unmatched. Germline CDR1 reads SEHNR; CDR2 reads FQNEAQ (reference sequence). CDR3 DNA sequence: TGTGCCAGCAGCCTAGAAGGGGGCGTAAGGCAGTATTTT. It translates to CASSLEGGVRQYF.

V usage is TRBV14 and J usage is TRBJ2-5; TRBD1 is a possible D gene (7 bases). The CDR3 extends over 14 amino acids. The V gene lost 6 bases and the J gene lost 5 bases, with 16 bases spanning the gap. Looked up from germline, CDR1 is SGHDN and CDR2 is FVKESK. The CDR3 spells CASRRQGGMETQYF. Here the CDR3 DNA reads TGTGCCAGCAGAAGACAGGGAGGAATGGAGACCCAGTACTTC.